This T cell receptor beta chain was identified during a study of long-term antiretroviral therapy in people with HIV. The V end was cut by 6 bases, the J end by 0 bases, with 15 bases between. This CDR3 comprises 15 residues. Germline V lookup: CDR1 MNHEY, CDR2 SMNVEV (reference sequence). Running of the v3.0 immunoSEQ assay took place at survey level. The repertoire was sequenced with immunoSEQ multiplex PCR; TCRdb's copy has only in-frame clones and lacks some. Here the sample spans some 15,000 clones, roughly 80% being singletons. The sample here was unsorted PBMCs, taken 1.8 years before starting antiretroviral therapy. The source is a woman aged 40 to 50 with HIV. The chain employs TRBV27 and TRBJ2-7, with D perhaps given as TRBD1 or TRBD2 (5 bases each). DNA for the CDR3: TGTGCCAGCAGCTTAAAGGGACGCAGCTCCTACGAGCAGTACTTC. Encoded protein: CASSLKGRSSYEQYF.